What follows are 17 T cell receptor beta chains derived from one specimen sequenced in a study of T cells after yellow fever vaccination. TCRdb redid the calling of the 5' RACE reads with MiXCR, one entry per CDR3 protein. The table has about 320,000 distinct CDR3 sequences, approximately 4.5% seen once. The sample in question was PBMCs, obtained 15 days after the yellow fever booster vaccination. The receptors were sampled from a man between 18 and 29 years old who received the YFV17D yellow fever vaccine.

The sample holds many counts of this clonotype. This rearrangement joins TRBV10-3 to TRBJ1-1; no definite D call. Per germline, CDR1 ENHRY and CDR2 SYGVKD. Trimming removed 11 bases from V and 4 bases from J, with 14 bases in between. This CDR3 has 12 amino acids. The CDR3 loop is CAARREGTEAFF. The DNA of the CDR3 is TGTGCCGCCCGGAGGGAGGGCACTGAAGCTTTCTTT.

This clonotype has a count of ten or more. This chain connects TRBV6-4 to TRBJ2-3; 9 bases agree with TRBD2. This CDR3 is built from 16 residues. The V gene's germline CDR1 is MRHNA and CDR2 SNTAGT. The ends lost 4 bases at V and 2 bases at J; junction bases unmatched: 7. The CDR3 sequence: CASSATGGGATDTQYF. The CDR3 DNA is TGTGCCAGCAGTGCGACCGGCGGGGGGGCCACAGATACGCAGTATTTT.

V is TRBV27 and J is TRBJ2-1, with 9 bases that match TRBD1. The CDR3 sequence is 16 residues long. Germline V lookup: CDR1 MNHEY, CDR2 SMNVEV (reference sequence). The V and J ends lost 4 bases and 5 bases, in that order; junction bases with no gene match: 9. The CDR3 loop reads CASSSVQGARDNEQFF. The CDR3 region has the DNA TGTGCCAGCAGTTCGGTACAGGGGGCCAGAGACAATGAGCAGTTCTTC.

The chain uses TRBV4-1 and TRBJ1-5; no definite D call. This CDR3 is built from 14 residues. The germline V and J ends were trimmed by 1 base and 9 bases, with 13 bases remaining between them. CDR1 MGHRA and CDR2 YSYEKL come from the germline V gene. This chain's CDR3 is CASSQVSPEGPQHF. DNA of the CDR3: TGCGCCAGCAGCCAAGTATCACCGGAGGGGCCCCAGCATTTT.

This clonotype was seen a handful of times. The chain employs TRBV10-3 and TRBJ2-3; 8 nucleotides match TRBD1. Germline trimming cut 10 bases from V and 2 bases from J; bases unmatched to any gene: 8. CDR3 length: 14 amino acids. Germline lookup yields CDR1 ENHRY and CDR2 SYGVKD. DNA of the CDR3: TGTGCCAGCCACCGACAGGGGAACACAGATACGCAGTATTTT. It translates to CASHRQGNTDTQYF.

The V and J genes are TRBV6-5 and TRBJ2-3; D uncertain. The CDR3 length is 14 residues. The ends were cut back, 6 bases at V and 6 bases at J, with 16 bases in the middle. Germline values: CDR1 MNHEY, CDR2 SVGAGI. In DNA form, the CDR3 reads TGTGCCAGCAGCCCGCCTTATACGACCGATACGCAGTATTTT. It specifies CASSPPYTTDTQYF.

V gene TRBV5-4 combines with J gene TRBJ1-2; 8 nucleotides match TRBD1. Trimming removed 0 bases from V and 7 bases from J; junction bases left unmatched: 5. Germline CDR1 and CDR2: SGHNT and YYREEE (reference sequence). The CDR3 is 14 amino acids. CDR3 loop: CASSLGNRGGGYTF. The CDR3 DNA reads TGTGCCAGCAGCTTGGGGAACAGGGGGGGTGGCTACACCTTC.

This clonotype was recorded many times. The V and J genes are TRBV4-2 and TRBJ2-7; no clear D gene. The CDR3 loop spans 16 amino acids. CDR1 and CDR2 (germline): LGHNA, YNFKEQ. The germline V and J ends were trimmed by 0 bases and 7 bases, with 19 bases remaining between them. The CDR3 is CASSQDGGPRPEEQYF. In nucleotides, the CDR3 is TGTGCCAGCAGCCAAGATGGTGGACCCAGGCCGGAGGAGCAGTACTTC.

This clonotype occurred many times. The chain joins TRBV7-9 to TRBJ2-3; TRBD2 matches at 10 bases. CDR1 and CDR2 (germline): SEHNR, FQNEAQ (reference sequence). The J segment lost 6 bases and the V segment lost 5 bases, leaving 5 bases of the junction unmatched. This CDR3 is built from 14 residues. CDR3 in DNA: TGTGCCAGCAGCGCTCGGACTAGCGGCGATACGCAGTATTTT. Protein sequence: CASSARTSGDTQYF.

This clonotype was recorded many times. This chain uses TRBV5-1 with TRBJ2-7, with D possibly TRBD2 on 6 matching bases. Trimming cost V 0 bases and J 6 bases, with 7 bases left between them. Germline values: CDR1 SGHRS, CDR2 YFSETQ. The CDR3 length is 12 residues. The chain's CDR3 is CASSLVGGEQYF. Here the CDR3 DNA reads TGCGCCAGCAGCTTGGTGGGAGGCGAGCAGTACTTC. Variable domain in full (rest from reference TRBV5-1 and TRBJ2-7): KAGVTQTPRYLIKTRGQQVTLSCSPISGHRSVSWYQQTPGQGLQFLFEYFSETQRNKGNFPGRFSGRQFSNSRSEMNVSTLELGDSALYLCASSLVGGEQYFGPGTRLTVT.

The rearrangement links TRBV18 to TRBJ1-1, with 10 bases that match TRBD1. The CDR3 runs 18 residues. Trimming cost V 0 bases and J 4 bases; bases outside gene matches: 11. CDR1 and CDR2 from the germline V gene are KGHSH and LQKENI. The DNA for the CDR3 is TGTGCCAGCTCACCACCTGGGACAGGGGCGAGTGGGGGCACTGAAGCTTTCTTT. It encodes CASSPPGTGASGGTEAFF.

In its sample, this clonotype was seen a few times. The chain uses TRBV23-1 and TRBJ2-3; D is possibly TRBD2 (5 bases). TRBV23-1 is marked as an open reading frame, function uncertain. The CDR3 covers 15 residues. V was cut by 10 bases and J by 0 bases, with 17 bases left in between. The CDR3 DNA reads as TGCGCCACCGGGCGGACTGGCGGGAGCACAGATACGCAGTATTTT. It encodes CATGRTGGSTDTQYF.

This clonotype was observed many times. V gene TRBV4-3 combines with J gene TRBJ2-3, with a tentative D call TRBD2 (7 bases). V was cut by 4 bases and J by 6 bases, with 17 bases left in between. The CDR3 has 15 amino acids. Germline V CDR1 and CDR2: LGHNA, YSLEER. The DNA of the CDR3 is TGCGCCAGCAGCCGTGCGGGGGAGCAGGGGGATACGCAGTATTTT. Translation gives CASSRAGEQGDTQYF.

This clonotype was found many times. The CDR3 reads CATVDRGTSHTEAFF. DNA of the CDR3: TGTGCCACCGTGGACAGGGGGACCTCCCACACTGAAGCTTTCTTT. This chain connects TRBV5-4 to TRBJ1-1; 10 nucleotides line up with TRBD1. Germline V gene sequence: CDR1 SGHNT, CDR2 YYREEE (reference sequence). This CDR3 has 15 amino acids. V lost 9 bases, J lost 3 bases, and 11 bases stayed unmatched.

This clonotype was observed a few times. This chain uses TRBV7-2 with TRBJ2-5; tentative D call: TRBD2 (7 bases). CDR1 and CDR2 (germline): SGHTA, FQGNSA. Trimming took 1 base from V and 5 from J, leaving 14 bases between them. This CDR3 has 15 amino acids. The chain's CDR3 is CASSLGGGITETQYF. CDR3 coding DNA: TGTGCCAGCAGCTTAGGGGGGGGCATAACGGAGACCCAGTACTTC.

This clonotype occurred many times. The chain links TRBV27 to TRBJ2-7; D gene uncertain. Trimming cost V 0 bases and J 0 bases, with 9 bases left between them. Germline V gene lookup returns CDR1 MNHEY and CDR2 SMNVEV (reference sequence). There are 15 residues in the CDR3. The CDR3, as DNA: TGTGCCAGCAGTTTATCGGCCTCCAGCTCCTACGAGCAGTACGTC. Translated: CASSLSASSSYEQYV.

The chain recombines TRBV5-1 with TRBJ1-4; 10 nucleotides agree with TRBD1. Per the germline V gene, CDR1 is SGHRS and CDR2 is YFSETQ. V was clipped by 1 base and J by 6 bases; unmatched bases: 6. The CDR3 totals 16 residues. CDR3 loop: CASSLSRGTGDEKLFF. The DNA for the CDR3 is TGCGCCAGCAGCTTGAGTAGAGGGACAGGGGATGAAAAACTGTTTTTT.